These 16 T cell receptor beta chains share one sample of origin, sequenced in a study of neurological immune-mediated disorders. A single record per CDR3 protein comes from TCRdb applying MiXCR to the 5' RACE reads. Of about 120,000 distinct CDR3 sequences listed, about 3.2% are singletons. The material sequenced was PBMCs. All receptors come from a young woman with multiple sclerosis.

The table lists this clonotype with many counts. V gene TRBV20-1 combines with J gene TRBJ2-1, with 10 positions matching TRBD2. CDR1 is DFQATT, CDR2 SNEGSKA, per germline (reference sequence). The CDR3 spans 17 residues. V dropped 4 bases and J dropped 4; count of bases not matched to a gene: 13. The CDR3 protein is CSATGIAGGPLYNEQFF. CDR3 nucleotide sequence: TGCAGTGCTACCGGAATAGCGGGAGGTCCCCTATACAATGAGCAGTTCTTC.

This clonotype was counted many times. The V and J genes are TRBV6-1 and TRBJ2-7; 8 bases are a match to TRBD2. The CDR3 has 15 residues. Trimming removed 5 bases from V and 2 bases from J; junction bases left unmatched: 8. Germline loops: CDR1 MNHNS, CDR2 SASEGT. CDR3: CASSLRGGMTYEQYF. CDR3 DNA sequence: TGTGCCAGCAGTCTCCGGGGGGGGATGACCTACGAGCAGTACTTC.

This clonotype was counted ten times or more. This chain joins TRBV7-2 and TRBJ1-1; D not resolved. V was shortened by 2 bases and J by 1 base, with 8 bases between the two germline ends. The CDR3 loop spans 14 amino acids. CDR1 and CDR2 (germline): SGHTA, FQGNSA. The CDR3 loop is CASSLRSANTEAFF. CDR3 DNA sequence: TGTGCCAGCAGCTTAAGGTCAGCGAACACTGAAGCTTTCTTT.

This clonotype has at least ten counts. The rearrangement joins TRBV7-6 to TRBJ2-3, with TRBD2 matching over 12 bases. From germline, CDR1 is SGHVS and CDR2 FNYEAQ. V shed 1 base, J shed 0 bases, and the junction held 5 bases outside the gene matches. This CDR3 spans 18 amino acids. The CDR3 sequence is CASSLEASGGGSTDTQYF. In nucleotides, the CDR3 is TGTGCCAGCAGCTTAGAGGCTAGCGGGGGGGGCAGCACAGATACGCAGTATTTT. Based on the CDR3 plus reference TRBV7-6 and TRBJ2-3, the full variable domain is GAGVSQSPRYKVTKRGQDVALRCDPISGHVSLYWYRQALGQGPEFLTYFNYEAQQDKSGLPNDRFSAERPEGSISTLTIQRTEQRDSAMYRCASSLEASGGGSTDTQYFGPGTRLTVL.

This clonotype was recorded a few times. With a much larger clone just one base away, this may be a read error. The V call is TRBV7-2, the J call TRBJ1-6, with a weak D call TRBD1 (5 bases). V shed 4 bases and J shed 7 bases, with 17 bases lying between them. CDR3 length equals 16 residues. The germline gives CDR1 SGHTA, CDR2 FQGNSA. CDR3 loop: CASSSTHRGTNSPLHF. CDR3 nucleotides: TGTGCCAGCAGCTCCACCCACCGGGGGACCAATTCACCCCTCCACTTT. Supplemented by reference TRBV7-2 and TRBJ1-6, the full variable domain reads GAGVSQSPSNKVTEKGKDVELRCDPISGHTALYWYRQSLGQGLEFLIYFQGNSAPDKSGLPSDRFSAERTGGSVSTLTIQRTQQEDSAVYLCASSSTHRGTNSPLHFGNGTRLTVT.

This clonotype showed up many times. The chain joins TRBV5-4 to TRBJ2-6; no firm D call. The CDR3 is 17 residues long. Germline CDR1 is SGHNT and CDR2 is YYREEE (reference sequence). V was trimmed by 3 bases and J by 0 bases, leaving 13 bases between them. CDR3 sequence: CASSSPGVSSGANVLTF. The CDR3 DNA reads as TGTGCCAGCAGCTCCCCAGGCGTAAGCTCTGGGGCCAACGTCCTGACTTTC.

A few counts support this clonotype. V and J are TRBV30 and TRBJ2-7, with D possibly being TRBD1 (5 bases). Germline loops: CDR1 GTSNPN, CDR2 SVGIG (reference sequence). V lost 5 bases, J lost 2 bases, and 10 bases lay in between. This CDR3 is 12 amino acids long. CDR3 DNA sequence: TGTGCCTGGGGGGCGGCGACCTACGAGCAGTACTTC. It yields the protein CAWGAATYEQYF.

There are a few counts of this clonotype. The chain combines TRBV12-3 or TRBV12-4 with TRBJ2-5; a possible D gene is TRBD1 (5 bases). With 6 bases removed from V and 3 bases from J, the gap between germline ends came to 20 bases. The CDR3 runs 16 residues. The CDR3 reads CASSLEKAGSKETQYF. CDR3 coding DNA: TGTGCCAGCAGCCTAGAAAAGGCAGGGTCGAAAGAGACCCAGTACTTC.

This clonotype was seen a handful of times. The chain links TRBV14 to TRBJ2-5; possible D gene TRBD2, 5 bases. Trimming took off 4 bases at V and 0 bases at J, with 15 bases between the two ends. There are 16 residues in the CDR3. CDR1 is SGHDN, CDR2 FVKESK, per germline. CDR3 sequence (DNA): TGTGCCAGCAGCCCGGGCGGGCGGACGTACCAAGAGACCCAGTACTTC. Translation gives CASSPGGRTYQETQYF.

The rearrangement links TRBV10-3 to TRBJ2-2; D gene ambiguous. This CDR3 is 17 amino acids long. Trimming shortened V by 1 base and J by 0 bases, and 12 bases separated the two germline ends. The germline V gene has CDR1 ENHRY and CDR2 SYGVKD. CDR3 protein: CAISELVRLANTGELFF. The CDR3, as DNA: TGTGCCATCAGTGAGTTAGTACGCCTCGCGAACACCGGGGAGCTGTTTTTT.

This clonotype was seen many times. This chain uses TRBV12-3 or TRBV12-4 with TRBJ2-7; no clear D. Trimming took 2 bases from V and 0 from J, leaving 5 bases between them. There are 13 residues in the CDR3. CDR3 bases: TGTGCCAGCAGTTTATTGGTCTCCTACGAGCAGTACTTC. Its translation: CASSLLVSYEQYF.

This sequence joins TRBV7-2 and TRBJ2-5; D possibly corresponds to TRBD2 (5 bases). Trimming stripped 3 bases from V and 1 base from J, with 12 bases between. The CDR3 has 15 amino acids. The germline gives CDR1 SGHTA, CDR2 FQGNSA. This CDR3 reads CASSLNGMGQETQYF. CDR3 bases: TGTGCCAGCAGCTTGAACGGGATGGGCCAAGAGACCCAGTACTTC. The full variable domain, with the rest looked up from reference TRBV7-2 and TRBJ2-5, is GAGVSQSPSNKVTEKGKDVELRCDPISGHTALYWYRQSLGQGLEFLIYFQGNSAPDKSGLPSDRFSAERTGGSVSTLTIQRTQQEDSAVYLCASSLNGMGQETQYFGPGTRLLVL.

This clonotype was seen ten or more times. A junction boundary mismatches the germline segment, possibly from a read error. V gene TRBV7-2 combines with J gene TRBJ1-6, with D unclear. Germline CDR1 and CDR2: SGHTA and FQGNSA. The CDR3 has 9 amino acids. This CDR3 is CASSFFGDF. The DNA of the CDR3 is TGTGCCAGCAGCTTTTTCGGCGACTTT.

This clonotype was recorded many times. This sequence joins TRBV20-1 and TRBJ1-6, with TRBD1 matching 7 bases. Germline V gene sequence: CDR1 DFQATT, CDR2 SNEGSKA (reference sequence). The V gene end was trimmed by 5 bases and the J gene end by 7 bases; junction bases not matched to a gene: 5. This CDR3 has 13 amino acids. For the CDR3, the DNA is TGCAGTGCTCCCGGGACAGAAAATTCACCCCTCCACTTT. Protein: CSAPGTENSPLHF.

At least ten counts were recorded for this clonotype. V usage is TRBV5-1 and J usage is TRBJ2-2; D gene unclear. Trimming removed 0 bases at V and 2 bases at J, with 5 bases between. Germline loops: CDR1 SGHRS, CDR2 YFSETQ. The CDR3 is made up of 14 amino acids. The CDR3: CASSLGHNTGELFF. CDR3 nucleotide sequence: TGCGCCAGCAGCTTGGGACATAACACCGGGGAGCTGTTTTTT.

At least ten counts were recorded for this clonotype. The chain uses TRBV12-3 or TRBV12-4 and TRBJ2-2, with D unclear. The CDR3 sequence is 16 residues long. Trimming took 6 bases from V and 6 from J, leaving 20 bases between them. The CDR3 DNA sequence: TGTGCCAGCAGCCCCCCCGTTCCTAGAGCCTCCGGGGAGCTGTTTTTT. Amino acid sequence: CASSPPVPRASGELFF.